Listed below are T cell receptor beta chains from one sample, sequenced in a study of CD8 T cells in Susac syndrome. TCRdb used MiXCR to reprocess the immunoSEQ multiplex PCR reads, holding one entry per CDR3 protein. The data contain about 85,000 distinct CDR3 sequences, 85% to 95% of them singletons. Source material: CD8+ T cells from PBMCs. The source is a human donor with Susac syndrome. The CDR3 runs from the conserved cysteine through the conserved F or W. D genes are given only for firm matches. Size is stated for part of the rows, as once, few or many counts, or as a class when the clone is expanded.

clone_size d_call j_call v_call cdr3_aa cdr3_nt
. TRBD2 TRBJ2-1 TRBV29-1 CSVLGGLAGDRYNEQFF TGCAGCGTCCTGGGGGGACTAGCGGGAGATCGGTACAATGAGCAGTTCTTC
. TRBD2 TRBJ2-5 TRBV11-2 CASSLGVGTSGAETQYF TGTGCCAGCAGCTTAGGCGTCGGGACTAGCGGAGCGGAGACCCAGTACTTC
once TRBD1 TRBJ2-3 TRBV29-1 CSVDLSGTGDTDTQYF TGCAGCGTTGATCTCTCCGGGACAGGGGACACAGATACGCAGTATTTT
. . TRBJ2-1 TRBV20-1 CSGFYNEQFF TGCAGTGGCTTCTACAATGAGCAGTTCTTC
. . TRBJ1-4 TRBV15 CATSRPAGGVGEKLFF TGTGCCACCAGCAGACCCGCGGGTGGGGTCGGTGAAAAACTGTTTTTT
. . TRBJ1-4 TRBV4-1 CASSQAPGGLEKLFF TGCGCCAGCAGCCAAGCGCCCGGGGGTCTCGAAAAACTGTTTTTT
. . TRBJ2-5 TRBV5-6 CASSFGRAFGTQYF TGTGCCAGCAGCTTCGGACGTGCGTTCGGGACCCAGTACTTC
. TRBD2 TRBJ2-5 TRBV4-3 CASSQSYQGGQETQYF TGCGCCAGCAGCCAATCGTACCAGGGAGGGCAAGAGACCCAGTACTTC
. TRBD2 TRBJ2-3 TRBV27 CASSLGTSSGDTQYF TGTGCCAGCAGTTTAGGGACTAGTTCAGGAGATACGCAGTATTTT
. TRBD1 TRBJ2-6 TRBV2 CARDLDRGYSGANVLTF TGTGCCAGGGACCTCGACAGGGGGTACTCTGGGGCCAACGTCCTGACTTTC
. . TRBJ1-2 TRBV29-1 CSVEESNYGYTF TGCAGCGTTGAAGAGAGCAACTATGGCTACACCTTC
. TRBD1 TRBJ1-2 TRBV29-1 CSVEGWDRDNYGYTF TGCAGCGTTGAGGGTTGGGACAGGGACAACTATGGCTACACCTTC
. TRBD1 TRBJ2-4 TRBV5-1 CASSSRTGKLDF TGCGCCAGCAGCTCCCGGACAGGGAAATTGGACTTC
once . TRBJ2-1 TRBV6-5 CASSYQLYNEQFF TGTGCCAGCAGTTACCAGCTCTACAATGAGCAGTTCTTC
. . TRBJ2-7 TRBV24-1 CATSGDRAYEQYF TGTGCCACCAGTGGCGACAGAGCCTACGAGCAGTACTTC
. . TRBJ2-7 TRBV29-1 CSVEALDGYEQYF TGCAGCGTTGAGGCCCTGGACGGCTACGAGCAGTACTTC
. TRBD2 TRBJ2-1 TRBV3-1 CASSEAAGSSYNEQFF TGTGCCAGCAGCGAAGCAGCGGGAAGCTCCTACAATGAGCAGTTCTTC
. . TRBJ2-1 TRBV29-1 CSVHQPQGNEQFF TGCAGCGTCCACCAACCCCAGGGGAATGAGCAGTTCTTC
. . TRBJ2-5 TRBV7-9 CASSFLGFQETQYF TGTGCCAGCAGCTTTTTGGGCTTCCAAGAGACCCAGTACTTC
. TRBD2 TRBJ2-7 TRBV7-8 CASSLGLAGGPYEQYF TGTGCCAGCAGCTTAGGTCTGGCGGGAGGGCCCTACGAGCAGTACTTC
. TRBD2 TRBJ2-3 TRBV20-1 CSARDIREGGTDTQYF TGCAGTGCTAGAGATATCCGGGAGGGTGGCACAGATACGCAGTATTTT
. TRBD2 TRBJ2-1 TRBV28 CASSFGVSGSDEQFF TGTGCCAGCAGTTTTGGGGTTAGCGGGAGTGATGAGCAGTTCTTC
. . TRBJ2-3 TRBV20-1 CSATVGTQYF TGCAGTGCTACCGTGGGTACGCAGTATTTT
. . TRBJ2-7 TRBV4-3 CASSQDLEAYEQYF TGCGCCAGCAGCCAAGATCTAGAGGCGTACGAGCAGTACTTC
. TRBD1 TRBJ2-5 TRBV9 CASSVEGAPFQETQYF TGTGCCAGCAGCGTAGAGGGGGCCCCCTTCCAAGAGACCCAGTACTTC